This T cell receptor (beta chain) was observed in a study of chemoradiotherapy in HPV16-positive cancers. Clones were read by immunoSEQ multiplex PCR, and TCRdb kept only the in-frame ones, dropping some. Seen here are under 40,000 clones, 80% to 90% observed once, and the top ten hold more than 3%. Study-wide results and limits: Non-HPV-specific T cells did not expand in tumors during treatment, whereas candidate HPV-specific clones and E7-related motifs did.

Comment on this clone: Its antigen is unidentified.

This specimen consisted of blood, obtained from a patient who underwent chemoradiotherapy. The sequence derives from a human donor with HPV-associated anogenital cancer.

Here the CDR3 DNA reads TGTGCCAGCAGCCGACAGGGGGAAGAGACCCAGTACTTC. This codes for CASSRQGEETQYF. The V and J genes are TRBV7-3 and TRBJ2-5, with TRBD1 identical over 9 bases. The CDR3 is 13 residues long. V was clipped by 5 bases and J by 3 bases; unmatched bases: 1. CDR1 is SGHTA, CDR2 FQGTGA, per germline.